These T cell receptor beta chains were read from a single sample in a study of shared clonotypes between healthy human individuals. The repertoire was sequenced with immunoSEQ multiplex PCR; TCRdb's copy has only in-frame clones and lacks some. The table includes some 1.5 million clones, roughly 98% detected once. Source material: naive CD4+ T cells sorted from blood. These receptors came from a man aged 25-40 years in good health. Each CDR3 is given with its conserved first and last residue. Each record gives: J gene, D gene, clone size, V gene, CDR3 protein, CDR3 DNA. A D gene is named only where the DNA matches it firmly. Size tells how often a clone was seen (once, few, many) or the class of an expanded clone, and some rows leave it out.

J: TRBJ2-7; D: .; size: .; V: TRBV5-4; CDR3: CASTVLGRGVEQYF; DNA: TGTGCCAGCACCGTCCTGGGGAGAGGGGTCGAGCAGTACTTC
J: TRBJ2-2; D: .; size: .; V: TRBV19; CDR3: CASSIVGATGELFF; DNA: TGTGCCAGTAGTATCGTCGGTGCCACTGGGGAGCTGTTTTTT
J: TRBJ2-3; D: TRBD2; size: .; V: TRBV7-9; CDR3: CASRSLAGGLRTQYF; DNA: TGTGCCAGCAGGTCCCTAGCGGGAGGGCTGCGGACGCAGTATTTT
J: TRBJ2-2; D: .; size: .; V: TRBV19; CDR3: CASSKWTANTGELFF; DNA: TGTGCCAGTAGTAAATGGACAGCGAACACCGGGGAGCTGTTTTTT
J: TRBJ1-2; D: .; size: .; V: TRBV12-5; CDR3: CASGLDRVDYGYTF; DNA: TGTGCTAGTGGTTTGGACAGGGTCGACTATGGCTACACCTTC
J: TRBJ2-7; D: .; size: .; V: TRBV27; CDR3: CASSLRRGTPYEQYF; DNA: TGTGCCAGCAGTTTAAGGAGGGGGACTCCCTACGAGCAGTACTTC
J: TRBJ2-3; D: TRBD1; size: .; V: TRBV5-1; CDR3: CASSRDRGTDTQYF; DNA: TGCGCCAGCAGCCGGGACAGGGGCACAGATACGCAGTATTTT
J: TRBJ2-3; D: TRBD2; size: .; V: TRBV9; CDR3: CASSKLAGAPDTQYF; DNA: TGTGCCAGCAGCAAACTAGCGGGAGCACCCGATACGCAGTATTTT
J: TRBJ2-1; D: .; size: .; V: TRBV11-2; CDR3: CASSLVTGVIFNEQFF; DNA: TGTGCCAGCAGCTTAGTTACGGGGGTAATCTTCAATGAGCAGTTCTTC
J: TRBJ2-2; D: TRBD2; size: .; V: TRBV5-5; CDR3: CASSLRTSGNTGELFF; DNA: TGTGCCAGCAGCTTGCGGACTAGCGGGAACACCGGGGAGCTGTTTTTT
J: TRBJ2-5; D: .; size: .; V: TRBV28; CDR3: CASSAVDGETQYF; DNA: TGTGCCAGCAGTGCAGTTGATGGTGAGACCCAGTACTTC
J: TRBJ2-5; D: .; size: once; V: TRBV7-7; CDR3: CASSLTGTQYF; DNA: TGTGCCAGCAGCTTAACTGGGACCCAGTACTTC
J: TRBJ1-5; D: .; size: .; V: TRBV6-5; CDR3: CASSRTDSNQPQHF; DNA: TGTGCCAGCAGCAGGACAGATAGCAATCAGCCCCAGCATTTT
J: TRBJ2-2; D: .; size: .; V: TRBV15; CDR3: CATSPGELFF; DNA: TGTGCCACCAGCCCCGGGGAGCTGTTTTTT
J: TRBJ2-1; D: .; size: .; V: TRBV19; CDR3: CASSPNIGSSYNEQFF; DNA: TGTGCCAGTTCCCCCAACATAGGGAGCTCCTACAATGAGCAGTTCTTC
J: TRBJ2-2; D: TRBD1; size: .; V: TRBV27; CDR3: CASSSSTGQTIVGELFF; DNA: TGTGCCAGCAGTTCATCGACGGGACAGACGATTGTAGGGGAGCTGTTTTTT
J: TRBJ1-3; D: .; size: .; V: TRBV7-8; CDR3: CASSFPGGNTIYF; DNA: TGTGCCAGCAGCTTTCCCGGCGGAAACACCATATATTTT
J: TRBJ1-2; D: TRBD1; size: .; V: TRBV10-2; CDR3: CASSGRQGIYGYTF; DNA: TGCGCCAGCAGTGGACGACAGGGGATCTATGGCTACACCTTC
J: TRBJ1-1; D: TRBD1; size: .; V: TRBV27; CDR3: CASSLNRGNTEAFF; DNA: TGTGCCAGCAGTCTCAACAGGGGGAACACTGAAGCTTTCTTT
J: TRBJ2-1; D: TRBD2; size: .; V: TRBV14; CDR3: CASSHRLAEYNEQFF; DNA: TGTGCCAGCAGCCACCGACTAGCGGAGTACAATGAGCAGTTCTTC
J: TRBJ2-3; D: TRBD2; size: .; V: TRBV28; CDR3: CASSRLPMTSGPTDTQYF; DNA: TGTGCCAGCAGCCGACTCCCTATGACTAGCGGCCCTACCGATACGCAGTATTTT
J: TRBJ1-5; D: .; size: .; V: TRBV6-5; CDR3: CASSYQLNQPQHF; DNA: TGTGCCAGCAGTTACCAGCTCAATCAGCCCCAGCATTTT
J: TRBJ1-1; D: TRBD1; size: .; V: TRBV6-1; CDR3: CASRETGITEAFF; DNA: TGTGCCAGCAGAGAGACAGGGATCACTGAAGCTTTCTTT
J: TRBJ2-7; D: .; size: .; V: TRBV10-3; CDR3: CAIMPGRATYEQYF; DNA: TGTGCCATCATGCCGGGACGGGCCACCTACGAGCAGTACTTC
J: TRBJ2-1; D: .; size: .; V: TRBV6-1; CDR3: CASSEYSGAGHNEQFF; DNA: TGTGCCAGCAGTGAATACTCCGGGGCAGGGCACAATGAGCAGTTCTTC
J: TRBJ2-7; D: TRBD1; size: once; V: TRBV28; CDR3: CASSQWDRGSYEQYF; DNA: TGTGCCAGCAGCCAATGGGACAGGGGCTCCTACGAGCAGTACTTC
J: TRBJ1-2; D: .; size: .; V: TRBV7-2; CDR3: CALKTGPFLTFYGYTF; DNA: TGTGCCTTGAAGACGGGACCCTTCCTGACCTTCTATGGCTACACCTTC
J: TRBJ1-2; D: .; size: .; V: TRBV9; CDR3: CASSHFRTGQGNYGYTF; DNA: TGTGCCAGCAGCCACTTTAGAACAGGGCAGGGTAACTATGGCTACACCTTC
J: TRBJ2-7; D: TRBD2; size: .; V: TRBV7-2; CDR3: CASSLVTSGNPYEQYF; DNA: TGTGCCAGCAGCTTAGTTACTAGCGGGAACCCTTACGAGCAGTACTTC
J: TRBJ2-5; D: .; size: .; V: TRBV14; CDR3: CASSREVKETQYF; DNA: TGTGCCAGCAGCCGCGAGGTGAAAGAGACCCAGTACTTC
J: TRBJ2-5; D: TRBD2; size: once; V: TRBV2; CDR3: CASRGGEWEETQYF; DNA: TGTGCCAGCAGGGGAGGGGAGTGGGAAGAGACCCAGTACTTC
J: TRBJ1-5; D: TRBD1; size: .; V: TRBV4-2; CDR3: CASSQGQGANQPQHF; DNA: TGTGCCAGCAGCCAAGGACAGGGGGCGAATCAGCCCCAGCATTTT
J: TRBJ2-6; D: TRBD1; size: .; V: TRBV28; CDR3: CASSAGGSGANVLTF; DNA: TGTGCCAGCAGTGCAGGGGGTTCCGGGGCCAACGTCCTGACTTTC
J: TRBJ2-3; D: .; size: .; V: TRBV7-9; CDR3: CASSEREFDTQYF; DNA: TGTGCCAGCAGCGAGAGGGAGTTCGATACGCAGTATTTT
J: TRBJ2-7; D: .; size: .; V: TRBV28; CDR3: CASSLGWREQYF; DNA: TGTGCCAGCAGTTTAGGTTGGAGAGAGCAGTACTTC